This is a list of T cell receptor beta chains from one sample in a study of regulatory T cells in long-lasting Graves disease. TCRdb used MiXCR to reprocess the multiplex PCR reads, holding one entry per CDR3 protein. The profile shows around 450,000 distinct CDR3 sequences, about 15% of them singletons. The same data also contributed to another study, on T cells in Graves' hyperthyroidism and ophthalmopathy.

The sequenced sample was peripheral blood mononuclear cells (PBMCs), obtained at new diagnosis, from a patient treated with antithyroid drugs. The receptors originated from a woman under 40 with Graves disease. Both conserved end residues are trimmed from each CDR3. Each record gives: V gene, J gene, CDR3 protein.

V gene: TRBV7-6
J gene: TRBJ2-7
CDR3 protein: ASSPRADQRESYEQY

V gene: TRBV4-1
J gene: TRBJ2-7
CDR3 protein: ASSQAILAGVREQY

V gene: TRBV12-3/TRBV12-4
J gene: TRBJ1-5
CDR3 protein: ASSLIGARLGNQPQH

V gene: TRBV2
J gene: TRBJ2-5
CDR3 protein: ASSRGLGETQY

V gene: TRBV7-3
J gene: TRBJ2-1
CDR3 protein: ASSFDPSGHEQF

V gene: TRBV7-2
J gene: TRBJ1-1
CDR3 protein: ASSLEGITEAF

V gene: TRBV30
J gene: TRBJ2-3
CDR3 protein: AWRAGGPSDTQY

V gene: TRBV5-1
J gene: TRBJ1-2
CDR3 protein: ASSPGRADYGYT

V gene: TRBV13
J gene: TRBJ2-1
CDR3 protein: ASSSPTGSPYNEQF

V gene: TRBV5-1
J gene: TRBJ2-1
CDR3 protein: ASSLLAIDEQF

V gene: TRBV11-1
J gene: TRBJ2-7
CDR3 protein: ASSHRDRILREQY

V gene: TRBV5-1
J gene: TRBJ2-2
CDR3 protein: ASALLTSANTGELF

V gene: TRBV20-1
J gene: TRBJ2-7
CDR3 protein: SARATSGAYEQY

V gene: TRBV5-1
J gene: TRBJ2-7
CDR3 protein: ASRLVGTSGYEQY

V gene: TRBV4-1
J gene: TRBJ1-1
CDR3 protein: ASSQDSFTGAF

V gene: TRBV18
J gene: TRBJ2-3
CDR3 protein: ASSPPAGWGDTQY

V gene: TRBV5-1
J gene: TRBJ2-1
CDR3 protein: ASSNPGGGNEQF

V gene: TRBV10-1
J gene: TRBJ2-7
CDR3 protein: ASSDGPSSYEQY

V gene: TRBV5-4
J gene: TRBJ2-1
CDR3 protein: ASSLGKGGHNEQF

V gene: TRBV12-3/TRBV12-4
J gene: TRBJ2-1
CDR3 protein: ASSRGSSNEQF

V gene: TRBV19
J gene: TRBJ2-3
CDR3 protein: ASSISLAVTDTQY

V gene: TRBV28
J gene: TRBJ1-1
CDR3 protein: ASSPGTGAF

V gene: TRBV5-1
J gene: TRBJ2-3
CDR3 protein: ASSFRLASSTDTQY

V gene: TRBV24-1
J gene: TRBJ2-3
CDR3 protein: ATSGAATSTDTQY

V gene: TRBV3-1
J gene: TRBJ2-1
CDR3 protein: ASSLSSGRRNEQF

V gene: TRBV27
J gene: TRBJ2-1
CDR3 protein: ASSPPSLASNNEQF

V gene: TRBV6-1
J gene: TRBJ1-5
CDR3 protein: ASSETYPLQPQH

V gene: TRBV27
J gene: TRBJ2-7
CDR3 protein: ASSLSIVGQGWDEQY

V gene: TRBV10-3
J gene: TRBJ2-1
CDR3 protein: AISEALGKNEQF

V gene: TRBV9
J gene: TRBJ1-2
CDR3 protein: ASSVEGTGPSSNYGYT

V gene: TRBV29-1
J gene: TRBJ2-5
CDR3 protein: SVEEGGTQTQY

V gene: TRBV5-5
J gene: TRBJ1-6
CDR3 protein: ASSSRSTWGFYNSPLH

V gene: TRBV20-1
J gene: TRBJ2-1
CDR3 protein: SAPTTSYNEQF

V gene: TRBV29-1
J gene: TRBJ1-6
CDR3 protein: SVLTTGGSPLH

V gene: TRBV29-1
J gene: TRBJ2-7
CDR3 protein: SVGSGLAGDEQY

V gene: TRBV19
J gene: TRBJ1-1
CDR3 protein: ASSISPGFEAF

V gene: TRBV9
J gene: TRBJ2-3
CDR3 protein: ASSVVSYTDTQY

V gene: TRBV18
J gene: TRBJ1-5
CDR3 protein: ASSPQDSRQPQH

V gene: TRBV7-3
J gene: TRBJ2-1
CDR3 protein: ASSSPGRDTGLAVNEQF

V gene: TRBV20-1
J gene: TRBJ1-4
CDR3 protein: SAIQGQLRF

V gene: TRBV4-1
J gene: TRBJ2-7
CDR3 protein: ASSQVWGGAGNEQY

V gene: TRBV7-8
J gene: TRBJ1-5
CDR3 protein: ASSLDPRGQPQH

V gene: TRBV5-4
J gene: TRBJ2-5
CDR3 protein: ASSFRDAKETQY

V gene: TRBV2
J gene: TRBJ2-1
CDR3 protein: ASRRLRDSYNEQF

V gene: TRBV14
J gene: TRBJ2-1
CDR3 protein: ASSQVGLRDHYNEQF

V gene: TRBV3-1
J gene: TRBJ1-4
CDR3 protein: ASSQDLGGQTNEKLF

V gene: TRBV11-2
J gene: TRBJ2-1
CDR3 protein: ASSLRTSGRARSNEQF

V gene: TRBV12-3/TRBV12-4
J gene: -
CDR3 protein: ASSFPGTQY

V gene: TRBV12-3/TRBV12-4
J gene: TRBJ2-6
CDR3 protein: ASSSRQGAYGANVLT

V gene: TRBV16
J gene: TRBJ1-5
CDR3 protein: ASSQFVQPQH

V gene: TRBV29-1
J gene: TRBJ1-1
CDR3 protein: SVEWGEEAF